The 20 T cell receptor beta chains in this list originate from one sample, sequenced in a study of T cell responses to AZD1222 COVID-19 vaccine. Produced via immunoSEQ multiplex PCR; TCRdb's table is partial and in-frame only. The repertoire holds about 130,000 clones, with around 87% as singletons. This sample comprised peripheral blood, obtained on day 0 of AZD1222 vaccination. Source of these receptors: an adult in good health.

This clone was seen many times. The chain joins TRBV5-4 to TRBJ1-2; D is uncertain. CDR3 length equals 12 residues. V was trimmed by 4 bases and J by 8 bases, leaving 12 bases between them. CDR1 is SGHNT, CDR2 YYREEE, per germline (reference sequence). Written as DNA, the CDR3 is TGTGCCAGCAGCGTCTCAGAGTTCGGCTACACCTTC. Amino acids: CASSVSEFGYTF.

This chain joins TRBV14 and TRBJ1-1; D is undetermined. CDR1 and CDR2 (germline): SGHDN, FVKESK. The V and J ends lost 0 bases and 2 bases respectively, with 10 bases between them. The CDR3 is 15 amino acids. This chain's CDR3 is CASSQELQPNTEAFF. CDR3 nucleotides: TGTGCCAGCAGCCAAGAACTCCAGCCAAACACTGAAGCTTTCTTT.

The rearrangement joins TRBV5-4 to TRBJ1-1; perhaps TRBD1 as D (5 bases). Per the germline V gene, CDR1 is SGHNT and CDR2 is YYREEE (reference sequence). The V gene lost 0 bases and the J gene lost 11 bases, with 14 bases spanning the gap. This CDR3 has 13 residues. As DNA, the CDR3 is TGTGCCAGCAGCTTGGTTGGGCAGGGAAGGGCTTTCTTT. It encodes CASSLVGQGRAFF.

The V and J genes are TRBV6-4 and TRBJ1-1; 8 bases agree with TRBD1. The CDR3 runs to 14 residues. The germline gives CDR1 MRHNA, CDR2 SNTAGT. V lost 3 bases, J lost 1 base, and 1 base stayed unmatched. The CDR3 sequence is CASSEGQGNTEAFF. DNA for the CDR3: TGTGCCAGCAGTGAAGGACAGGGGAACACTGAAGCTTTCTTT.

CDR3 loop: CAASRLAGSSYEQYF. The CDR3 DNA reads as TGTGCCGCTTCCCGGCTAGCGGGAAGCTCCTACGAGCAGTACTTC. The genes are TRBV6-6 and TRBJ2-7; TRBD2 matches 9 bases. The CDR3 is 15 residues long. J gave up 0 bases and V 11 bases, and 11 bases lay outside the gene matches. Germline V lookup: CDR1 MNHNY, CDR2 SVGAGI (reference sequence).

V usage is TRBV9 and J usage is TRBJ2-1; D may correspond to TRBD1 or TRBD2 (6 bases each). Germline loops: CDR1 SGDLS, CDR2 YYNGEE. Between the trimmed V and J ends, which lost 0 bases and 4 bases, there was a span of 11 bases. This CDR3 has 15 residues. This CDR3 is CASSVGGATYNEQFF. The CDR3 DNA reads as TGTGCCAGCAGCGTAGGGGGGGCTACATACAATGAGCAGTTCTTC.

This chain links TRBV18 with TRBJ1-1; D is unclear. The CDR3 length is 11 residues. From germline, CDR1 is KGHSH and CDR2 LQKENI. The ends were cut back, 5 bases at V and 7 bases at J, with 8 bases in the middle. The CDR3: CASSADDEAFF. CDR3 nucleotide sequence: TGTGCCAGCTCAGCGGACGATGAAGCTTTCTTT.

In this sample, this clone turned up once. V usage is TRBV6-5 and J usage is TRBJ2-7, with D perhaps given as TRBD1 or TRBD2 (5 bases each). Trimming cost V 6 bases and J 4 bases, with 13 bases left between them. The germline V gene encodes CDR1 MNHEY and CDR2 SVGAGI. The CDR3 contains 13 residues. The chain's CDR3 is CASSVGTLYEQYF. In DNA, the CDR3 is TGTGCCAGCAGCGTCGGGACCTTGTACGAGCAGTACTTC.

This clone was detected only once. The rearrangement uses TRBV11-3 and TRBJ2-1; D is ambiguous. The length of the CDR3 is 12 residues. Germline loops: CDR1 SGHNT, CDR2 YENEEA. Trimming pared 2 bases from V and 3 bases from J, leaving 2 bases between. The CDR3 region is CASSLNYNEQFF. The CDR3 bases are TGTGCCAGCAGCTTAAACTACAATGAGCAGTTCTTC.

This clone has only a few counts. The V gene is TRBV7-9, the J gene TRBJ2-1, with D maybe TRBD2 (6 bases). This CDR3 spans 14 amino acids. CDR1 is SEHNR and CDR2 is FQNEAQ in the germline V gene (reference sequence). V shed 4 bases and J shed 10 bases, with 17 bases lying between them. CDR3 amino acids: CASSSPRMGGEQFF. As DNA, the CDR3 is TGTGCCAGCAGCTCCCCCAGGATGGGAGGAGAGCAGTTCTTC.

This chain links TRBV12-3 or TRBV12-4 with TRBJ2-3; D perhaps matches TRBD2 (6 bases). This CDR3 comprises 13 residues. Trimming stripped 4 bases from V and 5 bases from J, with 10 bases between. The CDR3 reads CASSSEGKDTQYF. The CDR3 DNA is TGTGCCAGCAGTTCGGAGGGTAAAGATACGCAGTATTTT.

The gene calls are TRBV2 and TRBJ1-5; D is possibly TRBD1 (5 bases). Germline-derived CDR1 and CDR2 are SNHLY and FYNNEI. Trimming pared 6 bases from V and 6 bases from J, leaving 15 bases between. The CDR3 length is 14 residues. CDR3 DNA: TGTGCCAGCAGGGGCCTGGGGGTGGGTCAGCCCCAGCATTTT. This gives the protein CASRGLGVGQPQHF.

This clone has more than one count but fewer than ten. The chain combines TRBV6-5 with TRBJ1-1; maybe TRBD1 (5 bases). Germline CDR1 MNHEY, CDR2 SVGAGI. The CDR3 has 11 residues. The V and J ends lost 8 bases and 8 bases respectively, with 12 bases between them. CDR3 sequence reads: CASLRGLEAFF. CDR3 bases: TGTGCCAGCTTACGGGGCCTGGAAGCTTTCTTT.

The V gene is TRBV7-8, the J gene TRBJ2-2; D gene uncertain. The CDR3 extends over 14 amino acids. With 10 bases removed from V and 1 base from J, the gap between germline ends came to 13 bases. The germline V gene encodes CDR1 SGHVS and CDR2 FQNEAQ. The CDR3 DNA follows: TGTGCCACGACCAGGACGCTGAACACCGGGGAGCTGTTTTTT. It translates to CATTRTLNTGELFF.

The gene calls are TRBV7-9 and TRBJ2-7, with 9 bases aligning to TRBD2. The CDR3 runs to 15 residues. Trimming removed 5 bases from V and 2 bases from J; junction bases left unmatched: 7. Germline CDR1 SEHNR, CDR2 FQNEAQ (reference sequence). The CDR3 is CASSRTAGGAYEQYF. CDR3 DNA: TGTGCCAGCAGCCGCACGGCGGGGGGGGCCTACGAGCAGTACTTC. Complete variable domain (other parts from reference TRBV7-9 and TRBJ2-7): DTGVSQNPRHKITKRGQNVTFRCDPISEHNRLYWYRQTLGQGPEFLTYFQNEAQLEKSRLLSDRFSAERPKGSFSTLEIQRTEQGDSAMYLCASSRTAGGAYEQYFGPGTRLTVT.

The chain uses TRBV30 and TRBJ1-6; D unresolved. Germline-derived CDR1 and CDR2 are GTSNPN and SVGIG (reference sequence). V shed 3 bases and J shed 14 bases, with 11 bases lying between them. This CDR3 region has 11 residues. The CDR3 spells CAWSSLFSLHF. The CDR3 region has the DNA TGTGCCTGGAGCTCCCTCTTTTCCCTCCACTTT.

The rearrangement uses TRBV7-2 and TRBJ1-1, with D unresolved. Deletions cut 2 bases from V and 1 base from J, with 8 bases between. CDR1 is SGHTA and CDR2 is FQGNSA in the germline V gene. The CDR3 is 14 amino acids. CDR3 region: CASSLSVENTEAFF. DNA of the CDR3: TGTGCCAGCAGCTTAAGTGTCGAGAACACTGAAGCTTTCTTT. The variable domain in full, with the rest retrieved from reference TRBV7-2 and TRBJ1-1, is GAGVSQSPSNKVTEKGKDVELRCDPISGHTALYWYRQSLGQGLEFLIYFQGNSAPDKSGLPSDRFSAERTGGSVSTLTIQRTQQEDSAVYLCASSLSVENTEAFFGQGTRLTVV.

The CDR3 DNA reads TGTGCCAGCAGCTCAAACAGGGGGCGGACCGGGGAGCTGTTTTTT. Its translation is CASSSNRGRTGELFF. The chain uses TRBV7-2 and TRBJ2-2; TRBD1 matches 9 bases. Trimming at V came to 4 bases and at J to 5 bases, leaving 5 bases not matched to a gene. Germline V gene data show CDR1 as SGHTA and CDR2 as FQGNSA. The CDR3 length is 15 residues.

The gene calls are TRBV7-2 and TRBJ2-3; TRBD2 is a possible D gene (6 bases). From germline, CDR1 is SGHTA and CDR2 FQGNSA. V shed 1 base and J shed 6 bases, with 11 bases lying between them. The CDR3 extends over 14 amino acids. CDR3 nucleotides: TGTGCCAGCAGCTTAGGCGGAGGGGTGGATACGCAGTATTTT. Translated: CASSLGGGVDTQYF.

The V and J genes are TRBV29-1 and TRBJ1-5; 8 bases line up with TRBD1. CDR3 length: 14 residues. Germline V CDR1 and CDR2: SQVTM, ANQGSEA. J lost 4 bases, V lost 6 bases, and 8 bases had no gene match. The CDR3 nucleotides read TGCAGCGTGGGGGGGACAGGACCTAATCAGCCCCAGCATTTT. Translating gives CSVGGTGPNQPQHF.